The following is a TCR beta chain sequence with its context. Its recognized antigen is unknown. Qualities for individual bases were not recorded, and no much larger clone is one base off. TCRbeta CDR3 regions were amplified from genomic DNA using the immunoSEQ Assay, a bias-controlled multiplex PCR. From the authors' description of their analysis: Nucleated cell counts per sample were estimated from amplification of reference gene primers within the assay. To quantify the absolute abundance of each unique TCRbeta CDR3 rearrangement, sequence reads were collapsed and filtered. For each sample, productive Simpson clonality was calculated as the square root of Simpson's diversity index over productive rearrangements. TCRdb holds this immuneACCESS table with in-frame rearrangements only. Some clones are missing; in checked studies, unresolved V genes explain under half, and the rest has no known cause. V, J and clone size reflect that table, while D and trimming were determined from the DNA. The sample includes 150,000 to 200,000 clones, with around 82% observed a single time. Of the sample, roughly 17% falls within the top ten clones.

This record comes from a study of blood T cell repertoires in COVID-19 (TCRdb year 2020). With respect to the entire study: The collaborator samples originated in the United States, Italy and Spain and spanned the acute and convalescent phases of COVID-19. The prospective study material was composed of cDNA or gDNA derived from T cells, B-cell-depleted T cells, or PBMCs. Deeply sampled blood TCRbeta repertoires from subjects exposed to, actively infected with, or recovered from COVID-19 were included in the dataset. The repertoires were released in a freely available public database intended as a resource for research on the immune response to SARS-CoV-2. Samples came from the ongoing ImmuneRACE study (first 160 participants) plus 1,254 subjects from 6 global collaborators. Sample metadata almost always included a de-identified subject ID, COVID-19 status, age in years and sex. Where available, HLA class I and class II types were obtained from metadata supplied by the sample provider rather than from assay-based typing. The full study reports these points: How much clinical and demographic metadata was included differed by source and by participant, and the metadata was provided uncurated.

Cut back by 6 bases and 10 bases, the V and J ends lie 21 bases apart. Via the germline V gene, CDR1 is MGHRA and CDR2 YSYEKL. The cysteine opens and the phenylalanine closes a CDR3 of 14 amino acids. Only CDR3 DNA is held: 42 bases, read in frame from base 1. Enrolling through a virtual design, the prospective study's participants ranged in age from about 18 to 89 years and lived across about two dozen United States geographic areas. Cohort assignment in the prospective study relied on participant-reported clinical history from a screening survey and a study questionnaire. Mobile phlebotomists in the prospective study collected whole blood, serum and a nasopharyngeal or oropharyngeal swab from every participant. Participants in the prospective study had the option to provide additional blood draws and questionnaires over a 2-month period. Before DNA extraction, prospective study blood samples were shipped either frozen or at room temperature.

The chain is encoded by TRBV4-1 joined to TRBJ1-1, and perhaps TRBD1 as D gene, on 5 matching bases. Sequencing was performed on PBMCs or T cells enriched from blood (not recorded which). The sequence was obtained from a woman between 50 and 59 years old with acute COVID-19. The CDR3 protein sequence reads: CASRSPSGVLGAFF. The DNA reads as follows: TGCGCCAGCAGAAGCCCTTCGGGGGTTCTCGGAGCTTTCTTT.